This is a list of T cell receptor beta chains from one sample in a study of Tregs in tolerant kidney transplant recipients. TCRdb's copy holds only in-frame clones and misses some; the assay was immunoSEQ multiplex PCR. In the table there are about 52,000 clones, about 91% of which are singletons. The sequences come from CD8+ T cells from blood (PBMCs), collected 24 months after the transplant. Source of these receptors: a human patient who received a combined kidney and bone marrow transplant. Some T cells may be transferred from the graft donor. Each CDR3 is given with its conserved first and last residue. The order of the fields is J gene, clone size, D gene, V gene, CDR3 DNA, CDR3 protein. D genes are given only for firm matches. Part of the rows lack a size; the others show once, few, many or a class for expanded clones.

TRBJ2-7,.,TRBD1,TRBV4-1,TGCGCCAGCAGCCAGAGGGGACAGGCCACCTCCTACGAGCAGTACTTC,CASSQRGQATSYEQYF
TRBJ2-7,.,TRBD1,TRBV5-1,TGCGCCAGCAGCTCCGGACAGGGACTGGACGAGCAGTACTTC,CASSSGQGLDEQYF
TRBJ1-1,.,.,TRBV2,TGTGCCAGCAGTGAAGTCTCGACTGAAGCTTTCTTT,CASSEVSTEAFF
TRBJ2-7,few,.,TRBV7-2,TGTGCCAGCAGCCTCACAGGGAACTACGAGCAGTACTTC,CASSLTGNYEQYF
TRBJ2-2,.,.,TRBV6-5,TGTGCCAGCAGTTACTTCTCGGTGAACACCGGGGAGCTGTTTTTT,CASSYFSVNTGELFF
TRBJ1-3,.,.,TRBV28,TGTGCCAGCAGTTCCGCTTGGACAGTCTCTGGAAACACCATATATTTT,CASSSAWTVSGNTIYF
TRBJ2-2,.,TRBD2,TRBV11-2,TGTGCCAGCAGAGCCCTGGGACTAGCGGGAGGAACGAACACCGGGGAGCTGTTTTTT,CASRALGLAGGTNTGELFF
TRBJ1-2,once,.,TRBV29-1,TGCAGCGTTGAATGGGCGGCCCTCTCTGGGGGCTTTAACTATGGCTACACCTTC,CSVEWAALSGGFNYGYTF
TRBJ2-5,.,TRBD2,TRBV7-9,TGTGCCAGCAGCTTCTATAAGCGGGAGGGTGTTGAGACCCAGTACTTC,CASSFYKREGVETQYF
TRBJ2-7,.,.,TRBV5-4,TGTGCCGGCAGCTTGTTCATCGGCTACGAGCAGTACTTC,CAGSLFIGYEQYF
TRBJ2-7,.,TRBD2,TRBV9,TGTGCCAGCAGCGTAGGGGCAGCGGGGGCCTACGAGCAGTACTTC,CASSVGAAGAYEQYF
TRBJ1-5,.,.,TRBV21-1,TGTGCCAGCAGCAAAGCGAGTGAGGGGAGGCAGCCCCAGCATTTT,CASSKASEGRQPQHF
TRBJ1-2,.,TRBD1,TRBV4-3,TGCGCCAGCAGCCAATCCGACAGGGAATTTTGTTATGGCTACACCTTC,CASSQSDREFCYGYTF
TRBJ2-7,.,TRBD1,TRBV19,TGTGCCAGTACCTCCGGGACAGGGGCTTACGAGCAGTACTTC,CASTSGTGAYEQYF
TRBJ2-7,.,.,TRBV11-1,TGTGCCAGCAGCTTAGCGCCCGGGGCCTACGAGCAGTACTTC,CASSLAPGAYEQYF
TRBJ2-1,once,.,TRBV6-5,TGTGCCAGCAGTTACGGCACCGTGAACTACAATGAGCAGTTCTTC,CASSYGTVNYNEQFF
TRBJ2-7,once,.,TRBV19,TGTGCCAGTAGTATAGAGGCGGGACCCCCCTACGAGCAGTACTTC,CASSIEAGPPYEQYF
TRBJ2-3,.,TRBD2,TRBV7-6,TGTGCCAGCAGCTTATTGCGGGAGATGGGTACAGATACGCAGTATTTT,CASSLLREMGTDTQYF
TRBJ2-3,.,.,TRBV4-1,TGCGCCAGCAGCCAAGATGCCGCGTTTGAGGATACGCAGTATTTT,CASSQDAAFEDTQYF
TRBJ2-3,.,.,TRBV4-1,TGCGCCAGCACCCTAGGGCCCGGGAAAACAGATACGCAGTATTTT,CASTLGPGKTDTQYF
TRBJ2-1,.,TRBD1,TRBV4-2,TGTGCCAGCAGCCAGACCGGGACAGGGTCTCATGAGCAGTTCTTC,CASSQTGTGSHEQFF
TRBJ2-1,.,TRBD2,TRBV4-2,TGTGCCAGCAGCCAAGGTACCGGGACTAGTGGGTACAATGAGCAGTTCTTC,CASSQGTGTSGYNEQFF
TRBJ2-1,.,TRBD2,TRBV19,TGTGCCAGTACCCCGAGGGCGGGAGGAAATGAGCAGTTCTTC,CASTPRAGGNEQFF
TRBJ2-5,.,.,TRBV21-1,TGTGCCAGCACCACCCCGACTGAGTACCAAGAGACCCAGTACTTC,CASTTPTEYQETQYF
TRBJ2-3,.,.,TRBV14,TGTGCCAGCAGCCAAGATCTCGGAGGAGTTGGAGATACGCAGTATTTT,CASSQDLGGVGDTQYF
TRBJ1-1,once,.,TRBV4-1,TGCGCCAGCAGCCAAGACCGGGAAGCTTTCTTT,CASSQDREAFF
TRBJ2-7,few,.,TRBV5-3,TGTGCCAGCGGACGGGACTCGGAGGGCTCCTACGAGCAGTACTTC,CASGRDSEGSYEQYF
TRBJ1-5,.,.,TRBV30,TGTGCCTGGACCCCAGACAGTCTAGGGCCCCAGCATTTT,CAWTPDSLGPQHF
TRBJ2-1,.,TRBD2,TRBV9,TGTGCCAGCAGTCAGCCTATGAAGGGACTAGCGGGAGGCCCCGGCACTGAGCAGTTCTTC,CASSQPMKGLAGGPGTEQFF
TRBJ2-7,.,.,TRBV13,TGTGCCAGCAGCTTTAGGCGGACCTACGAGCAGTACTTC,CASSFRRTYEQYF
TRBJ2-7,.,TRBD1,TRBV19,TGTGCCAGTAGTCCTGGACAGGGCGTCGTAGGGTACGAGCAGTACTTC,CASSPGQGVVGYEQYF
TRBJ1-5,.,.,TRBV5-4,TGTGCCAGCAGCTTGAGGGGCGCAGGTCAGCCCCAGCATTTT,CASSLRGAGQPQHF
TRBJ2-7,.,TRBD2,TRBV6-1,TGTGCCAGCAGTACAGTAGCGGGCATCTACGAGCAGTACTTC,CASSTVAGIYEQYF
TRBJ1-2,.,.,TRBV11-2,TGTGCCAGCAGCTTAGGGGTGCGGGGAGGGGATGGCTACACCTTC,CASSLGVRGGDGYTF
TRBJ2-2,.,TRBD1,TRBV5-6,TGTGCCAGCAGCTTAGATAACAGGGGGAACACCGGGGAGCTGTTTTTT,CASSLDNRGNTGELFF
TRBJ2-7,.,.,TRBV10-3,TGTGCCACTATAGCGGAGGACTACGAGCAGTACTTC,CATIAEDYEQYF
TRBJ1-2,.,.,TRBV29-1,TGCAGTGGCGTTACCCTAGGCTATGGCTACACCTTC,CSGVTLGYGYTF
TRBJ2-7,.,.,TRBV9,TGTGCCAGCAGCGTAGAGTCTAGCTACGAGCAGTACTTC,CASSVESSYEQYF
TRBJ2-3,.,.,TRBV5-4,TGTGCCAGCAGCTTGGGAGTGGGGGCTAGCACAGATACGCAGTATTTT,CASSLGVGASTDTQYF
TRBJ2-5,.,TRBD1,TRBV4-2,TGTGCCAGCAGCATGGCTGGGGGGACAGGGGAGACCCAGTACTTC,CASSMAGGTGETQYF